The clone carrying this T cell receptor beta chain was found a few times. Its target is unknown. The data belong to a study of vaccination and CD4 T cells after COVID-19. Treatment described: approximately 10-day PBMC culture with coronavirus spike peptide pools or control peptides (ViraFEST assay). Oncomine TCR Beta short-read sequencing was applied to DNA from cultured CD4+ T cells. TCRdb itself ran the PCR reads through MiXCR, one entry per CDR3 protein. The sample holds about 21,000 distinct CDR3 sequences, around two fifths seen once. CDR1 MNHEY and CDR2 SVGEGT come from the germline V gene. The CDR3 consists of 14 residues. V was shortened by 0 bases and J by 4 bases, with 7 bases between the two germline ends.

The sequence derives from a human donor who had recovered from COVID-19. The chain uses TRBV6-2 or TRBV6-3 and TRBJ2-1, with D possibly being TRBD1 (5 bases). The sequencing here drew on CD4+ T cells from blood, cultured in vitro, taken before SARS-CoV-2 vaccination. The CDR3 bases are TGTGCCAGCAGTTACTCGACAGAGTACAATGAGCAGTTCTTC. Translated: CASSYSTEYNEQFF.